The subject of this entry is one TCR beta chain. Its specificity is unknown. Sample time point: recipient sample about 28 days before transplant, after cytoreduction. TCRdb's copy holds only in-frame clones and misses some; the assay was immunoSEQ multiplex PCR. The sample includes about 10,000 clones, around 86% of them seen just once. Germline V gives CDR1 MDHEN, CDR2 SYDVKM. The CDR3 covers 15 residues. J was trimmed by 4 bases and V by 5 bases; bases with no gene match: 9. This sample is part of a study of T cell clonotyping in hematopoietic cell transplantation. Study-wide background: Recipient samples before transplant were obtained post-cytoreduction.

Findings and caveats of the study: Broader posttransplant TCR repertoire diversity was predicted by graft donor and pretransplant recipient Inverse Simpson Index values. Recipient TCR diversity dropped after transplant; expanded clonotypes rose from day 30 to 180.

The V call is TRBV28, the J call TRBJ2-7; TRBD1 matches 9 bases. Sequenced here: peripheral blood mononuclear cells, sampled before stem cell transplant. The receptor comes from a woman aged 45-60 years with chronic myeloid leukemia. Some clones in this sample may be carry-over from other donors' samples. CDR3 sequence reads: CASSPGDRAVYEQYF. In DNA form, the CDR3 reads TGTGCCAGCAGTCCAGGGGACAGGGCAGTTTACGAGCAGTACTTC.